These 27 T cell receptor beta chains share one sample of origin, sequenced in a study of control samples from healthy donors and cancer patients. Repertoires were generated with immunoSEQ multiplex PCR, while TCRdb's copy carries only in-frame clones and drops some. The sample contains 94,000 or so clones, approximately 84% of which appear only once. Specimen: PBMCs. Receptors were obtained from a man between 65 and 79 years old with lung cancer.

The J gene is TRBJ1-1, the V gene TRBV7-9; D not resolved. The ends were cut back, 1 base at V and 7 bases at J, with 19 bases in the middle. This CDR3 spans 16 amino acids. Germline CDR1 reads SEHNR; CDR2 reads FQNEAQ (reference sequence). The CDR3 region is CASSLDSFQRRGEAFF. In nucleotides, the CDR3 is TGTGCCAGCAGCTTAGACTCTTTCCAGCGGCGAGGTGAAGCTTTCTTT.

This clone is a singleton in its sample. V usage is TRBV7-9 and J usage is TRBJ2-1, with D perhaps being TRBD1 or TRBD2 (6 bases each). Between the trimmed V and J ends, which lost 5 bases and 8 bases, there was a span of 22 bases. This CDR3 comprises 16 residues. CDR1 and CDR2 from the germline V gene are SEHNR and FQNEAQ (reference sequence). The chain's CDR3 is CASSIGGTRAIDEQFF. CDR3 nucleotides: TGTGCCAGCAGCATCGGCGGGACAAGGGCTATCGATGAGCAGTTCTTC.

The chain joins TRBV9 to TRBJ2-3; D remains ambiguous. CDR1 and CDR2 (germline): SGDLS, YYNGEE. The V and J ends lost 0 bases and 6 bases respectively, with 8 bases between them. The length of the CDR3 is 13 residues. As DNA, the CDR3 is TGTGCCAGCAGCGTAGAGACCCCCGATACGCAGTATTTT. The encoded protein is CASSVETPDTQYF. The full variable domain, rest sourced from reference TRBV9 and TRBJ2-3, is DSGVTQTPKHLITATGQRVTLRCSPRSGDLSVYWYQQSLDQGLQFLIQYYNGEERAKGNILERFSAQQFPDLHSELNLSSLELGDSALYFCASSVETPDTQYFGPGTRLTVL.

V and J are TRBV5-6 and TRBJ2-3; D is perhaps TRBD1 or TRBD2 (5 bases each). Germline V gene lookup returns CDR1 SGHDT and CDR2 YYEEEE. V lost 4 bases and J 3 bases, leaving 9 bases between the germline ends. The CDR3 is made up of 13 amino acids. The CDR3 here is CASSPWGTDTQYF. CDR3 coding DNA: TGTGCCAGCAGCCCCTGGGGGACAGATACGCAGTATTTT. Combining the CDR3 with reference TRBV5-6 and TRBJ2-3 gives the whole variable domain DAGVTQSPTHLIKTRGQQVTLRCSPKSGHDTVSWYQQALGQGPQFIFQYYEEEERQRGNFPDRFSGHQFPNYSSELNVNALLLGDSALYLCASSPWGTDTQYFGPGTRLTVL.

A single count supports this clone. The V call is TRBV6-9, the J call TRBJ1-1; 9 bases align to TRBD1. The J segment lost 1 base and the V segment lost 1 base, leaving 4 bases of the junction unmatched. CDR1 MNHGY and CDR2 SVAAGI come from the germline V gene. The CDR3 consists of 16 residues. CDR3 sequence reads: CASSYCKDRGNTEAFF. CDR3 bases: TGTGCCAGCAGTTATTGTAAGGACAGGGGGAACACTGAAGCTTTCTTT.

The rearrangement links TRBV6-5 to TRBJ1-2, with 8 bases aligning to TRBD1. From germline, CDR1 is MNHEY and CDR2 SVGAGI. The CDR3 runs to 13 residues. The V and J ends lost 5 bases and 8 bases, in that order; junction bases with no gene match: 7. CDR3 bases: TGTGCCAGCAGTACGGACAGGGCGGGCGGCTACACCTTC. It translates to CASSTDRAGGYTF.

A single count supports this clone. This sequence joins TRBV7-2 and TRBJ1-2, with a tentative D call TRBD1 (6 bases). The CDR3 covers 16 residues. Trimming took 0 bases from V and 4 from J, leaving 15 bases between them. Germline V gene lookup returns CDR1 SGHTA and CDR2 FQGNSA. The CDR3 loop reads CASSLAVGRGVYGYTF. The CDR3 DNA is TGTGCCAGCAGCTTAGCGGTAGGCAGGGGTGTCTATGGCTACACCTTC.

The V gene is TRBV28, the J gene TRBJ1-6; the match to TRBD1 covers 7 bases. The CDR3 totals 16 residues. V lost 5 bases, J lost 0 bases, and 4 bases stayed unmatched. Germline V gene sequence: CDR1 MDHEN, CDR2 SYDVKM. CDR3: CASSEAGGSYNSPLHF. In DNA, the CDR3 is TGTGCCAGCAGTGAAGCAGGGGGCTCCTATAATTCACCCCTCCACTTT.

The chain combines TRBV5-4 with TRBJ2-1, with 11 bases fitting TRBD1. V lost 5 bases, J lost 9 bases, and 7 bases stayed unmatched. The CDR3 sequence is 14 residues long. Germline assignment: CDR1 SGHNT and CDR2 YYREEE (reference sequence). The CDR3 protein is CASSRRDRGVEQFF. The DNA of the CDR3 is TGTGCCAGCAGTCGCCGGGACAGGGGGGTTGAGCAGTTCTTC.

Here the CDR3 reads CASSALLMAGELFF. CDR3 nucleotides: TGTGCCAGCAGCGCTCTACTTATGGCCGGGGAGCTGTTTTTT. The chain carries TRBV7-2 and TRBJ2-2; no clear D. Trimming left V 5 bases short and J 6 bases short, with 13 bases between. This CDR3 has 14 residues. From germline, CDR1 is SGHTA and CDR2 FQGNSA.

The chain employs TRBV19 and TRBJ1-5, with D unclear. The V and J ends lost 10 bases and 0 bases respectively, with 13 bases between them. This CDR3 is built from 14 residues. Germline assignment: CDR1 LNHDA and CDR2 SQIVND (reference sequence). The CDR3 DNA reads TGTGCCATCGGTGGGCAGTATAGCAATCAGCCCCAGCATTTT. It encodes CAIGGQYSNQPQHF.

The chain recombines TRBV11-2 with TRBJ2-6; D possibly uses TRBD1 or TRBD2 (6 bases each). The CDR3 has 17 residues. The germline gives CDR1 SGHAT, CDR2 FQNNGV. Trimming left V 3 bases short and J 0 bases short, with 12 bases between. CDR3 loop: CASSFGGRTSGANVLTF. CDR3 nucleotides: TGTGCCAGCAGCTTTGGGGGGCGAACCTCTGGGGCCAACGTCCTGACTTTC.

The CDR3 loop is CAISESTVVYNSPLHF. Written as DNA, the CDR3 is TGTGCCATCAGTGAGTCGACCGTAGTCTATAATTCACCCCTCCACTTT. The chain carries TRBV10-3 and TRBJ1-6; unclear D gene. The CDR3 contains 16 residues. Germline CDR1 reads ENHRY; CDR2 reads SYGVKD. V dropped 0 bases and J dropped 3 bases, with 9 bases sitting between them.

This chain connects TRBV5-6 to TRBJ1-4; the match to TRBD1 covers 7 bases. V trimming: 4 bases; J trimming: 4 bases; junction bases outside the gene matches: 16. Germline loops: CDR1 SGHDT, CDR2 YYEEEE. The length of the CDR3 is 18 residues. Written as DNA, the CDR3 is TGTGCCAGCAGCCGGCAGGCGACAGGGAATAGGGGTAATGAAAAACTGTTTTTT. This sequence encodes CASSRQATGNRGNEKLFF.

The chain links TRBV6-5 to TRBJ1-2; no firm D call. This CDR3 is built from 14 residues. Trimming removed 3 bases at V and 5 bases at J, with 13 bases between. Germline CDR1 reads MNHEY; CDR2 reads SVGAGI. CDR3 residues: CASSYGQKAYGYTF. Here the CDR3 DNA reads TGTGCCAGCAGTTATGGCCAGAAAGCTTATGGCTACACCTTC.

CDR3 nucleotide sequence: TGTGCCAGCAGTTACTCTTGGGGTCAGCCCAACACTGAAGCTTTCTTT. Protein product: CASSYSWGQPNTEAFF. V is TRBV6-5 and J is TRBJ1-1; no reliable D call. This CDR3 contains 16 residues. Germline CDR1 and CDR2: MNHEY and SVGAGI. Trimming pared 0 bases from V and 2 bases from J, leaving 13 bases between.

V is TRBV4-1 and J is TRBJ2-3; possibly TRBD1 or TRBD2 for D (5 bases each). This CDR3 spans 17 amino acids. V was clipped by 4 bases and J by 2 bases, with 19 bases between them. The germline V gene encodes CDR1 MGHRA and CDR2 YSYEKL. The CDR3: CASSPRGPPGSTDTQYF. The CDR3 DNA follows: TGCGCCAGCAGCCCACGGGGACCTCCGGGGTCCACAGATACGCAGTATTTT.

The CDR3 spells CASSPQVAEYTGELFF. The CDR3, as DNA: TGTGCCAGCTCACCCCAGGTTGCGGAGTACACCGGGGAGCTGTTTTTT. The chain is built from TRBV18 and TRBJ2-2; no clear D gene. Germline CDR1 is KGHSH and CDR2 is LQKENI. V lost 3 bases and J lost 3, with 14 bases in between. This CDR3 contains 16 residues.

The chain couples TRBV10-1 to TRBJ2-1; D remains unclear. CDR1 is WNHNN and CDR2 is SYGVQD in the germline V gene (reference sequence). Trimming stripped 0 bases from V and 6 bases from J, with 6 bases between. CDR3 size: 13 residues. CDR3 nucleotide sequence: TGCGCCAGCAGTGAGTCGCTGATCAATGAGCAGTTCTTC. The encoded protein is CASSESLINEQFF.

V and J are TRBV11-3 and TRBJ2-2; D not resolved. CDR1 SGHNT and CDR2 YENEEA come from the germline V gene. Trimming left V 2 bases short and J 2 bases short, with 12 bases between. This CDR3 comprises 16 residues. CDR3 residues: CASSLTRTANTGELFF. CDR3 coding DNA: TGTGCCAGCAGCTTAACAAGGACGGCTAACACCGGGGAGCTGTTTTTT. The full variable domain, with the rest looked up from reference TRBV11-3 and TRBJ2-2, is EAGVVQSPRYKIIEKKQPVAFWCNPISGHNTLYWYLQNLGQGPELLIRYENEEAVDDSQLPKDRFSAERLKGVDSTLKIQPAELGDSAVYLCASSLTRTANTGELFFGEGSRLTVL.

In this sample, this clone turned up a few times. J is TRBJ1-5 and V is TRBV7-2; D perhaps matches TRBD1 (6 bases). Trimming took 5 bases from V and 6 from J, leaving 11 bases between them. The CDR3 length is 13 residues. CDR1 and CDR2 from the germline V gene are SGHTA and FQGNSA. In nucleotides, the CDR3 is TGTGCCAGCAGCCGGGGGGGCAGTCAGCCCCAGCATTTT. This sequence encodes CASSRGGSQPQHF.

The J gene is TRBJ2-7, the V gene TRBV7-2, with 7 bases that match TRBD1. CDR3 size: 17 residues. The V gene's germline CDR1 is SGHTA and CDR2 FQGNSA. After removal of 2 bases from V and 3 bases from J, the junction contained 13 bases not matched to a gene. For the CDR3, the DNA is TGTGCCAGCAGCTTAACAGGTGGGGCAGGGGGTAGCTACGAGCAGTACTTC. Protein: CASSLTGGAGGSYEQYF.

This sequence joins TRBV4-2 and TRBJ1-1; 8 bases fit TRBD1. Germline V gene lookup returns CDR1 LGHNA and CDR2 YNFKEQ. There are 16 residues in the CDR3. Germline trimming cut 0 bases from V and 5 bases from J; bases unmatched to any gene: 8. CDR3 nucleotides: TGTGCCAGCAGCCAAGAGGGCAGGGGGCGCATTACTGAAGCTTTCTTT. It specifies CASSQEGRGRITEAFF.

This chain joins TRBV7-6 and TRBJ2-7; tentative D call: TRBD2 (5 bases). Germline V gene lookup returns CDR1 SGHVS and CDR2 FNYEAQ. The CDR3 runs to 14 residues. Trimming left V 5 bases short and J 1 base short, with 12 bases between. CDR3 bases: TGTGCCAGCAGCCCCTTCCGCGGGTCCTACGAGCAGTACTTC. It specifies CASSPFRGSYEQYF.

This chain joins TRBV4-1 and TRBJ2-7, with 7 nucleotides matching TRBD2. This CDR3 region has 15 residues. Germline assignment: CDR1 MGHRA and CDR2 YSYEKL. V was clipped by 0 bases and J by 3 bases; unmatched bases: 5. In DNA form, the CDR3 reads TGCGCCAGCAGCCAAGACGCGGGGGATTACTACGAGCAGTACTTC. It encodes CASSQDAGDYYEQYF.

This clone was recorded only once. V gene TRBV5-1 combines with J gene TRBJ2-1, with D possibly being TRBD2 (5 bases). The germline CDR1 and CDR2 sequences are SGHRS and YFSETQ. Trimming shortened V by 4 bases and J by 0 bases, and 11 bases separated the two germline ends. This CDR3 has 15 residues. The CDR3 region is CASSPPADSYNEQFF. Here the CDR3 DNA reads TGCGCCAGCAGCCCGCCAGCGGACTCCTACAATGAGCAGTTCTTC.

In its sample, this clone was seen once. The V call is TRBV18, the J call TRBJ1-2; the match to TRBD1 covers 7 bases. The germline CDR1 and CDR2 sequences are KGHSH and LQKENI. V was clipped by 6 bases and J by 6 bases; unmatched bases: 13. The CDR3 runs 15 residues. Here the CDR3 DNA reads TGTGCCAGCTCCCTAACCGGGACAGCGGGAGATGGCTACACCTTC. This translates into CASSLTGTAGDGYTF. The full variable domain, completed using reference TRBV18 and TRBJ1-2, is NAGVMQNPRHLVRRRGQEARLRCSPMKGHSHVYWYRQLPEEGLKFMVYLQKENIIDESGMPKERFSAEFPKEGPSILRIQQVVRGDSAAYFCASSLTGTAGDGYTFGSGTRLTVV.